The 18 T cell receptor beta chains below all came from one sample that was sequenced in a study of prognosis after radiotherapy for stage I lung cancer. Multiplex PCR, run in two rounds, amplified TCR beta CDR3 from genomic DNA. Primers (each specific to one TRBV or TRBJ gene) were used in first-round PCR. From the multiplex PCR reads, TCRdb called clonotypes with MiXCR, one entry per CDR3 protein. Among roughly 25,000 distinct CDR3 sequences listed, about 43% were seen once. The sequencing used PBMCs, collected before or after stereotactic body radiation therapy (not recorded which). These receptors all come from a donor over 45 with non-small cell lung cancer.

Regarding this clonotype: One base away lies a much larger clone, so this may be a sequencing read error. The V gene is TRBV7-2, the J gene TRBJ2-4, with D perhaps being TRBD1 or TRBD2 (5 bases each). V lost 5 bases, J lost 8 bases, and 13 bases lay in between. Germline CDR1 reads SGHTA; CDR2 reads FQGNSA. The CDR3 has 13 amino acids. CDR3 in amino acids: CASSDVRGDIQYF. The CDR3 DNA reads as TGTGCCAGCAGCGACGTGAGAGGGGACATTCAGTACTTC. Combining the CDR3 with reference TRBV7-2 and TRBJ2-4 gives the whole variable domain GAGVSQSPSNKVTEKGKDVELRCDPISGHTALYWYRQSLGQGLEFLIYFQGNSAPDKSGLPSDRFSAERTGGSVSTLTIQRTQQEDSAVYLCASSDVRGDIQYFGAGTRLSVL.

The table lists this clonotype with many counts. The chain is built from TRBV7-8 and TRBJ1-2, with a weak D call TRBD1 (5 bases). This CDR3 spans 15 amino acids. The V end was cut by 2 bases, the J end by 3 bases, with 13 bases between. Germline V gives CDR1 SGHVS, CDR2 FQNEAQ. Written as DNA, the CDR3 is TGTGCCAGCAGCTTAACGGCCCGGGACGACTATGGCTACACCTTC. Amino acids: CASSLTARDDYGYTF.

This chain connects TRBV4-1 to TRBJ2-2; D perhaps matches TRBD1 (5 bases). V dropped 4 bases and J dropped 0 bases, with 18 bases sitting between them. Germline V gives CDR1 MGHRA, CDR2 YSYEKL. This CDR3 region has 18 residues. CDR3 residues: CASSRVRGPGSNTGELFF. DNA for the CDR3: TGCGCCAGCAGCCGCGTCCGCGGACCAGGGTCGAACACCGGGGAGCTGTTTTTT.

To note about this clonotype: Just one base apart from a much larger clone, this may be a read error. The chain is built from TRBV6-1 and TRBJ1-2; 7 nucleotides align to TRBD1. CDR1 MNHNS and CDR2 SASEGT come from the germline V gene. Trimming at V came to 6 bases and at J to 3 bases, leaving 10 bases not matched to a gene. The CDR3 sequence is 15 residues long. As DNA, the CDR3 is TGTGCCAGCAGGGAGACAGGGTTGTACTACTATGGCTACACCTTC. Its translation is CASRETGLYYYGYTF.

A remark on this clonotype: The CDR3 does not close with the conserved phenylalanine or tryptophan, likely indicating a read error. V gene TRBV6-1 combines with J gene TRBJ1-5; a weak D match, TRBD1 (5 bases). The CDR3 extends over 14 amino acids. CDR1 MNHNS and CDR2 SASEGT come from the germline V gene. CDR3 coding DNA: TGTGCCAGCAGTGAAGCTGGAGGGGATCAGCACCAGCATTTA. Translation: CASSEAGGDQHQHL.

This clonotype was counted many times. V gene TRBV7-2 combines with J gene TRBJ2-1; no clear D gene. V lost 1 base, J lost 13 bases, and 11 bases lay in between. The CDR3 sequence is 12 residues long. Germline lookup yields CDR1 SGHTA and CDR2 FQGNSA. CDR3 loop: CASSLVWRGQFF. The DNA of the CDR3 is TGTGCCAGCAGCTTAGTTTGGCGAGGACAGTTCTTC. Supplemented by reference TRBV7-2 and TRBJ2-1, the full variable domain reads GAGVSQSPSNKVTEKGKDVELRCDPISGHTALYWYRQSLGQGLEFLIYFQGNSAPDKSGLPSDRFSAERTGGSVSTLTIQRTQQEDSAVYLCASSLVWRGQFFGPGTRLTVL.

In the case of this clonotype: With a far larger clone one base away, a read error is the likely cause. The V and J genes are TRBV6-4 and TRBJ1-5; D is ambiguous. The CDR3 sequence is 11 residues long. CDR1 and CDR2 (germline): MRHNA, SNTAGT. Trimming removed 1 base from V and 12 bases from J, with 7 bases in between. The CDR3 is CASSDWTHQHF. CDR3 in DNA: TGTGCCAGCAGTGACTGGACTCACCAGCATTTT.

To note about this clonotype: It may be a read error: a sequence one base away is much more abundant. The gene calls are TRBV20-1 and TRBJ2-5; D perhaps matches TRBD2 (5 bases). Per the germline V gene, CDR1 is DFQATT and CDR2 is SNEGSKA (reference sequence). The CDR3 spans 14 residues. Trimming took off 5 bases at V and 8 bases at J, with 21 bases between the two ends. The CDR3 spells CSAWEGGGGDTQYF. Here the CDR3 DNA reads TGCAGTGCTTGGGAAGGTGGAGGCGGAGACACCCAGTACTTC.

This clonotype is labeled medium-sized (0.01 to 0.1%). The chain employs TRBV7-8 and TRBJ2-7; 14 positions agree with TRBD2. This CDR3 is 16 amino acids long. Trimming took 4 bases from V and 2 from J; bases not matched to a gene: 4. Germline V gene data show CDR1 as SGHVS and CDR2 as FQNEAQ. CDR3 bases: TGTGCCAGCAGCTCGAGACTAGCGGGGGGGCCCTACGAGCAGTACTTC. As protein: CASSSRLAGGPYEQYF. The full variable domain, in which reference TRBV7-8 and TRBJ2-7 provide the parts outside the CDR3, is GAGVSQSPRYKVAKRGQDVALRCDPISGHVSLFWYQQALGQGPEFLTYFQNEAQLDKSGLPSDRFFAERPEGSVSTLKIQRTQQEDSAVYLCASSSRLAGGPYEQYFGPGTRLTVT.

Regarding this clonotype: A far larger clone is one base from this, pointing to a likely read error. The chain couples TRBV6-8 to TRBJ1-1; TRBD1 is a possible D gene (5 bases). The CDR3 spans 13 residues. Germline V gene data show CDR1 as MNHGY and CDR2 as SAAAGT. CDR3 residues: CDSSYQGSTEAFF. The CDR3 DNA sequence: TGTGACAGCAGTTATCAGGGAAGCACTGAAGCTTTCTTT.

The genes are TRBV3-1 and TRBJ1-5; TRBD1 agrees at 7 bases. The CDR3 contains 17 residues. From germline, CDR1 is LGHDT and CDR2 YNNKEL (reference sequence). The V and J ends lost 0 bases and 0 bases, in that order; junction bases with no gene match: 5. The CDR3 DNA sequence: TGTGCCAGCAGCCAAGAGTACGGGACAGCTAGCAATCAGCCCCAGCATTTT. This translates into CASSQEYGTASNQPQHF.

Many counts were recorded for this clonotype. V is TRBV30 and J is TRBJ2-2; D unresolved. Germline V CDR1 and CDR2: GTSNPN, SVGIG (reference sequence). The CDR3 runs 14 residues. V dropped 0 bases and J dropped 3 bases, with 8 bases sitting between them. The CDR3 sequence: CAWSVDPHTGELFF. CDR3 sequence (DNA): TGTGCCTGGAGTGTCGACCCTCACACCGGGGAGCTGTTTTTT.

On this clonotype itself: One base away lies a much larger clone, so this may be a sequencing read error. The chain joins TRBV6-9 to TRBJ2-3; TRBD1 or TRBD2 may be the D gene (5 bases each). Germline CDR1 reads MNHGY; CDR2 reads SVAAGI. The CDR3 totals 14 residues. The CDR3: CAISYWGSAYTQYF. In DNA, the CDR3 is TGTGCCATCAGTTACTGGGGGAGTGCATATACGCAGTATTTT.

The rearrangement uses TRBV6-2 or TRBV6-3 and TRBJ2-1; possibly TRBD2 for D (6 bases). The CDR3 extends over 12 amino acids. Germline CDR1 MNHEY, CDR2 SVGEGT. The CDR3 DNA sequence: TGTGACGGCAGTTATTCTAGCGTCGTGCAGTTCTTC. Amino acid sequence: CDGSYSSVVQFF.

Ten or more counts support this clonotype. The gene calls are TRBV20-1 and TRBJ2-5; D is unclear. CDR3 length: 12 residues. Germline V gene sequence: CDR1 DFQATT, CDR2 SNEGSKA (reference sequence). CDR3 DNA sequence: TGCAGCGGCTGGGGAAACCAAGAGACCCAGTACTTC. Its translation is CSGWGNQETQYF.

This clonotype has just a few counts. This may arise from a read error, as a much more abundant clone is one base away. This chain joins TRBV15 and TRBJ2-5; D ambiguous. The CDR3 spans 14 residues. CDR1 is LNHNV, CDR2 YYDKDF, per germline (reference sequence). Here the CDR3 reads CATSRDLAQETQHF. DNA for the CDR3: TGTGCCACCAGCAGAGATCTGGCCCAAGAGACCCAGCACTTC.

This clonotype was recorded many times. This chain joins TRBV7-9 and TRBJ2-3; D possibly matches TRBD1 or TRBD2 (6 bases each). Germline values: CDR1 SEHNR, CDR2 FQNEAQ (reference sequence). CDR3 size: 15 residues. Trimming stripped 5 bases from V and 0 bases from J, with 12 bases between. CDR3 nucleotides: TGTGCCAGCAGCACACTGGGGGGCAGCACAGATACGCAGTATTTT. Its translation: CASSTLGGSTDTQYF.

This clonotype was detected once. The chain combines TRBV12-3 or TRBV12-4 with TRBJ2-7; D may be TRBD2 (6 bases). V was clipped by 2 bases and J by 2 bases, with 10 bases between them. CDR3 length: 14 residues. The CDR3 DNA follows: TGTGCCAGCAGTTTATCGGGACTGACCTACGAGCAGTACTTC. It is translated as CASSLSGLTYEQYF.